A selection of T cell receptor beta chains follows, all from one sample in a study of blood T cell repertoires in COVID-19. Some clones are missing from TCRdb's copy, which holds only in-frame ones; the method was immunoSEQ multiplex PCR. This table holds 200,000 to 250,000 clones, around 80% found once. Sequencing used peripheral blood. Receptors were obtained from a woman older than 75 with acute or convalescent COVID-19. Both conserved end residues are part of each CDR3. A D gene is named only where the DNA matches it firmly. Only part of the rows carry a size: once, few, many, or a class if the clone is expanded.

CDR3 length: 11; V gene: TRBV6-5; J gene: TRBJ2-1; clone size: NA; D gene: NA; CDR3 protein: CASRAYNEQFF; CDR3 DNA: TGTGCCAGCAGGGCTTACAATGAGCAGTTCTTC
CDR3 length: 17; V gene: TRBV3-1/TRBV3-2; J gene: TRBJ2-5; clone size: NA; D gene: NA; CDR3 protein: CASSPIIGAGKGETQYF; CDR3 DNA: TGTGCCAGCAGTCCTATTATTGGGGCAGGGAAAGGAGAGACCCAGTACTTC
CDR3 length: 16; V gene: TRBV11-2; J gene: TRBJ2-7; clone size: NA; D gene: NA; CDR3 protein: CASSPGSQGPGYEQYF; CDR3 DNA: TGTGCCAGCAGCCCGGGGTCGCAGGGGCCCGGCTACGAGCAGTACTTC
CDR3 length: 17; V gene: TRBV7-9; J gene: TRBJ2-7; clone size: few; D gene: TRBD2; CDR3 protein: CASSLPPGGKMAYEQYF; CDR3 DNA: TGTGCCAGCAGCTTACCCCCGGGGGGGAAGATGGCCTACGAGCAGTACTTC
CDR3 length: 12; V gene: TRBV28; J gene: TRBJ1-1; clone size: NA; D gene: NA; CDR3 protein: CASSLEMTEAFF; CDR3 DNA: TGTGCCAGCAGTTTGGAGATGACTGAAGCTTTCTTT
CDR3 length: 15; V gene: TRBV2; J gene: TRBJ2-2; clone size: NA; D gene: NA; CDR3 protein: CASSLFQENTGELFF; CDR3 DNA: TGTGCCAGCAGTTTATTCCAGGAGAACACCGGGGAGCTGTTTTTT
CDR3 length: 12; V gene: TRBV12-3/TRBV12-4; J gene: TRBJ1-1; clone size: NA; D gene: TRBD1; CDR3 protein: CASSKGTGSAFF; CDR3 DNA: TGTGCCAGCAGTAAAGGGACAGGTTCAGCTTTCTTT
CDR3 length: 13; V gene: TRBV27; J gene: TRBJ2-7; clone size: NA; D gene: NA; CDR3 protein: CASSLGNSYEQYF; CDR3 DNA: TGTGCCAGCAGTTTAGGAAACAGCTACGAGCAGTACTTC
CDR3 length: 16; V gene: TRBV28; J gene: TRBJ1-6; clone size: few; D gene: TRBD1; CDR3 protein: CASRATTGQLNSPLHF; CDR3 DNA: TGTGCCAGCAGGGCGACGACGGGACAGCTCAATTCACCCCTCCACTTT
CDR3 length: 16; V gene: TRBV5-1; J gene: TRBJ2-5; clone size: NA; D gene: TRBD2; CDR3 protein: CASSQVLAGGGETQYF; CDR3 DNA: TGCGCCAGCAGCCAAGTACTAGCGGGAGGGGGAGAGACCCAGTACTTC
CDR3 length: 13; V gene: TRBV3-1/TRBV3-2; J gene: TRBJ1-2; clone size: NA; D gene: TRBD1; CDR3 protein: CASSQFGQGSYTF; CDR3 DNA: TGTGCCAGCAGCCAGTTCGGACAGGGTAGTTACACCTTC
CDR3 length: 15; V gene: TRBV12-5; J gene: TRBJ2-7; clone size: NA; D gene: TRBD1; CDR3 protein: CASGLWTYRGYEQYF; CDR3 DNA: TGTGCTAGTGGTTTGTGGACATACAGGGGCTACGAGCAGTACTTC
CDR3 length: 15; V gene: TRBV19; J gene: TRBJ1-5; clone size: NA; D gene: TRBD1; CDR3 protein: CASTAMLGGEQPQHF; CDR3 DNA: TGTGCCAGTACGGCGATGTTAGGGGGCGAACAGCCCCAGCATTTT
CDR3 length: 13; V gene: TRBV5-6; J gene: TRBJ1-1; clone size: NA; D gene: NA; CDR3 protein: CASSLPADTEAFF; CDR3 DNA: TGTGCCAGCAGCTTGCCCGCGGACACTGAAGCTTTCTTT
CDR3 length: 13; V gene: TRBV19; J gene: TRBJ1-4; clone size: NA; D gene: NA; CDR3 protein: CASARGANEKLFF; CDR3 DNA: TGTGCCAGTGCGCGGGGGGCTAATGAAAAACTGTTTTTT
CDR3 length: 18; V gene: TRBV3-1/TRBV3-2; J gene: TRBJ2-3; clone size: NA; D gene: TRBD2; CDR3 protein: CASSQPGLAGGRTDTQYF; CDR3 DNA: TGTGCCAGCAGCCAACCGGGACTAGCGGGGGGGCGAACAGATACGCAGTATTTT
CDR3 length: 17; V gene: TRBV5-6; J gene: TRBJ2-5; clone size: NA; D gene: TRBD2; CDR3 protein: CASSSSTGTSGRETQYF; CDR3 DNA: TGTGCCAGCAGCTCGTCCACCGGGACTAGCGGGAGAGAGACCCAGTACTTC
CDR3 length: 13; V gene: TRBV19; J gene: TRBJ2-1; clone size: NA; D gene: NA; CDR3 protein: CASSDRNYNEQFF; CDR3 DNA: TGTGCCAGTTCAGACAGAAACTACAATGAGCAGTTCTTC
CDR3 length: 18; V gene: TRBV4-1; J gene: TRBJ2-2; clone size: NA; D gene: TRBD1; CDR3 protein: CASSQVSSGQGGTGELFF; CDR3 DNA: TGCGCCAGCAGCCAAGTTTCTTCTGGACAGGGTGGGACCGGGGAGCTGTTTTTT
CDR3 length: 16; V gene: TRBV18; J gene: TRBJ2-7; clone size: NA; D gene: NA; CDR3 protein: CASSPNADSVAVEQYF; CDR3 DNA: TGTGCCAGCTCACCAAATGCTGACAGCGTAGCGGTCGAGCAGTACTTC
CDR3 length: 17; V gene: TRBV4-1; J gene: TRBJ2-5; clone size: NA; D gene: TRBD2; CDR3 protein: CASSQGGLAVRGETQYF; CDR3 DNA: TGCGCCAGCAGCCAAGGAGGACTAGCCGTTCGGGGGGAGACCCAGTACTTC
CDR3 length: 14; V gene: TRBV18; J gene: TRBJ2-1; clone size: NA; D gene: NA; CDR3 protein: CASSPPEDVMEQFF; CDR3 DNA: TGTGCCAGCTCACCACCGGAGGATGTCATGGAGCAGTTCTTC
CDR3 length: 12; V gene: TRBV12-3/TRBV12-4; J gene: TRBJ1-6; clone size: once; D gene: NA; CDR3 protein: CASTGEGGPLHF; CDR3 DNA: TGTGCCAGCACCGGGGAGGGGGGACCCCTCCACTTT
CDR3 length: 11; V gene: TRBV12-3/TRBV12-4; J gene: TRBJ1-1; clone size: NA; D gene: TRBD1; CDR3 protein: CASSWDRGAFF; CDR3 DNA: TGTGCCAGCAGCTGGGACAGGGGCGCTTTCTTT
CDR3 length: 15; V gene: TRBV5-1; J gene: TRBJ2-5; clone size: NA; D gene: TRBD2; CDR3 protein: CASSSAGTSGETQYF; CDR3 DNA: TGCGCCAGCAGCTCAGCCGGGACTAGCGGAGAGACCCAGTACTTC
CDR3 length: 17; V gene: TRBV7-3; J gene: TRBJ2-2; clone size: NA; D gene: NA; CDR3 protein: CASSTLAGALGTGELFF; CDR3 DNA: TGTGCCAGCAGCACACTTGCAGGGGCTCTCGGGACCGGGGAGCTGTTTTTT
CDR3 length: 15; V gene: TRBV19; J gene: TRBJ1-4; clone size: NA; D gene: NA; CDR3 protein: CASSPTREGGEKLFF; CDR3 DNA: TGTGCCAGTAGCCCCACGCGGGAGGGTGGTGAAAAACTGTTTTTT
CDR3 length: 18; V gene: TRBV11-1; J gene: TRBJ2-3; clone size: NA; D gene: TRBD2; CDR3 protein: CASSLASGGPDITDTQYF; CDR3 DNA: TGTGCCAGCAGCTTAGCTAGCGGGGGGCCCGACATCACAGATACGCAGTATTTT
CDR3 length: 14; V gene: TRBV7-2; J gene: TRBJ2-7; clone size: NA; D gene: NA; CDR3 protein: CASSETGSSYEQYF; CDR3 DNA: TGTGCCAGCAGCGAGACAGGATCCTCCTACGAGCAGTACTTC
CDR3 length: 15; V gene: TRBV19; J gene: TRBJ1-1; clone size: NA; D gene: TRBD1; CDR3 protein: CASSFSTGGDTEAFF; CDR3 DNA: TGTGCCAGTAGTTTCTCGACAGGGGGGGACACTGAAGCTTTCTTT
CDR3 length: 13; V gene: TRBV30; J gene: TRBJ2-1; clone size: few; D gene: NA; CDR3 protein: CAWTPGVGNEQFF; CDR3 DNA: TGTGCCTGGACTCCGGGGGTTGGGAATGAGCAGTTCTTC
CDR3 length: 17; V gene: TRBV6-1; J gene: TRBJ1-1; clone size: NA; D gene: NA; CDR3 protein: CASSEEPPSSLNTEAFF; CDR3 DNA: TGTGCCAGCAGTGAAGAACCCCCCTCCTCACTCAACACTGAAGCTTTCTTT
CDR3 length: 14; V gene: TRBV28; J gene: TRBJ2-1; clone size: once; D gene: TRBD2; CDR3 protein: CASTGGPSYNEQFF; CDR3 DNA: TGTGCCAGCACGGGGGGGCCCTCCTACAATGAGCAGTTCTTC
CDR3 length: 15; V gene: TRBV5-4; J gene: TRBJ2-1; clone size: NA; D gene: TRBD1; CDR3 protein: CASSLKGGIYNEQFF; CDR3 DNA: TGTGCCAGCAGCTTGAAAGGGGGCATCTACAATGAGCAGTTCTTC
CDR3 length: 15; V gene: TRBV7-3; J gene: TRBJ2-3; clone size: NA; D gene: TRBD2; CDR3 protein: CASSRRSGADDTQYF; CDR3 DNA: TGTGCCAGCAGCCGACGGAGCGGGGCTGACGATACGCAGTATTTT
CDR3 length: 15; V gene: TRBV28; J gene: TRBJ1-1; clone size: NA; D gene: TRBD1; CDR3 protein: CASSSDRVLDTEAFF; CDR3 DNA: TGTGCCAGCAGTTCAGACAGGGTTTTGGACACTGAAGCTTTCTTT
CDR3 length: 13; V gene: TRBV18; J gene: TRBJ1-1; clone size: few; D gene: NA; CDR3 protein: CASSKDKNTEAFF; CDR3 DNA: TGTGCCAGCTCAAAGGACAAGAACACTGAAGCTTTCTTT
CDR3 length: 15; V gene: TRBV6-2/TRBV6-3; J gene: TRBJ2-2; clone size: NA; D gene: TRBD2; CDR3 protein: CASSSSGGAFGELFF; CDR3 DNA: TGTGCCAGCAGTTCCAGCGGGGGGGCCTTCGGGGAGCTGTTTTTT
CDR3 length: 15; V gene: TRBV24-1; J gene: TRBJ2-1; clone size: NA; D gene: TRBD2; CDR3 protein: CATSDASGGYNEQFF; CDR3 DNA: TGTGCCACCAGTGATGCTAGCGGGGGCTACAATGAGCAGTTCTTC
CDR3 length: 13; V gene: TRBV5-4; J gene: TRBJ1-2; clone size: once; D gene: NA; CDR3 protein: CASSLRGSDGYTF; CDR3 DNA: TGTGCCAGCAGCTTGAGGGGATCGGATGGCTACACCTTC
CDR3 length: 14; V gene: TRBV19; J gene: TRBJ2-1; clone size: NA; D gene: TRBD1; CDR3 protein: CASSSDRVLNEQFF; CDR3 DNA: TGTGCCAGTAGTTCCGACAGGGTTTTGAATGAGCAGTTCTTC
CDR3 length: 17; V gene: TRBV5-1; J gene: TRBJ2-4; clone size: few; D gene: TRBD2; CDR3 protein: CASSPLAGEVGNNIQYF; CDR3 DNA: TGCGCCAGCAGCCCACTAGCGGGGGAGGTGGGCAACAACATTCAGTACTTC
CDR3 length: 13; V gene: TRBV19; J gene: TRBJ1-1; clone size: NA; D gene: NA; CDR3 protein: CASSTTVNTEAFF; CDR3 DNA: TGTGCCAGTAGTACAACAGTGAACACTGAAGCTTTCTTT
CDR3 length: 16; V gene: TRBV6-2/TRBV6-3; J gene: TRBJ2-2; clone size: NA; D gene: NA; CDR3 protein: CASSYLGRPNTGELFF; CDR3 DNA: TGTGCCAGCAGTTACCTGGGGCGGCCGAACACCGGGGAGCTGTTTTTT
CDR3 length: 19; V gene: TRBV21-1; J gene: TRBJ1-5; clone size: once; D gene: NA; CDR3 protein: CASSKGNVGGHYSNQPQHF; CDR3 DNA: TGTGCCAGCAGCAAAGGGAACGTCGGGGGTCATTATAGCAATCAGCCCCAGCATTTT
CDR3 length: 17; V gene: TRBV7-6; J gene: TRBJ2-7; clone size: NA; D gene: TRBD1; CDR3 protein: CASSRNPGQGSSYEQYF; CDR3 DNA: TGTGCCAGCAGCCGTAATCCGGGACAGGGAAGCTCCTACGAGCAGTACTTC
CDR3 length: 15; V gene: TRBV4-2; J gene: TRBJ1-2; clone size: NA; D gene: NA; CDR3 protein: CASSQETTQDYGYTF; CDR3 DNA: TGTGCCAGCAGCCAAGAGACAACTCAAGACTATGGCTACACCTTC
CDR3 length: 14; V gene: TRBV10-3; J gene: TRBJ1-2; clone size: NA; D gene: NA; CDR3 protein: CAISEATANYGYTF; CDR3 DNA: TGTGCCATCAGTGAGGCGACAGCGAACTATGGCTACACCTTC
CDR3 length: 19; V gene: TRBV5-1; J gene: TRBJ2-2; clone size: few; D gene: TRBD2; CDR3 protein: CASSFTGLAGGPNTGELFF; CDR3 DNA: TGCGCCAGCAGCTTCACGGGACTAGCGGGAGGCCCGAACACCGGGGAGCTGTTTTTT
CDR3 length: 14; V gene: TRBV7-9; J gene: TRBJ1-3; clone size: NA; D gene: NA; CDR3 protein: CASSLGAARNTIYF; CDR3 DNA: TGTGCCAGCAGCTTGGGGGCAGCCCGAAACACCATATATTTT
CDR3 length: 15; V gene: TRBV7-8; J gene: TRBJ1-1; clone size: NA; D gene: TRBD1; CDR3 protein: CASSLQGQGNTEAFF; CDR3 DNA: TGTGCCAGCAGCTTACAGGGACAGGGAAACACTGAAGCTTTCTTT
CDR3 length: 14; V gene: TRBV28; J gene: TRBJ2-7; clone size: NA; D gene: TRBD1; CDR3 protein: CASRPDRGTYEQYF; CDR3 DNA: TGTGCCAGCAGACCGGACAGGGGAACCTACGAGCAGTACTTC
CDR3 length: 11; V gene: TRBV10-3; J gene: TRBJ1-1; clone size: NA; D gene: NA; CDR3 protein: CAISLGTKAFF; CDR3 DNA: TGTGCCATCAGCCTCGGGACAAAGGCTTTCTTT
CDR3 length: 15; V gene: TRBV11-1; J gene: TRBJ2-2; clone size: NA; D gene: TRBD2; CDR3 protein: CASSLGGYDTGELFF; CDR3 DNA: TGTGCCAGCAGCTTGGGGGGGTACGACACCGGGGAGCTGTTTTTT